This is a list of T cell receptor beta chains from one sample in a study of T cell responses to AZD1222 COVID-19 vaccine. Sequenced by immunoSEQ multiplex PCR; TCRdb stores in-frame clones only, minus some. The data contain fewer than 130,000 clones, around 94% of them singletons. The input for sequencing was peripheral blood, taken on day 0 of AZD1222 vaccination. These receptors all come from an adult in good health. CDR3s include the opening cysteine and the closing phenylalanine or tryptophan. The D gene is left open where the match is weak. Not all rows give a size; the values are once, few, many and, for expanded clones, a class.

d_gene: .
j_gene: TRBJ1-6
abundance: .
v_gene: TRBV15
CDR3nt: TGTGCCACCAGCAGAGAAGTCGGGAATTCACCCCTCCACTTT
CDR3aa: CATSREVGNSPLHF

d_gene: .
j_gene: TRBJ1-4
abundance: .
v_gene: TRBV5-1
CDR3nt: TGCGCCAGCAGCCCCGGGATCAATGAAAAACTGTTTTTT
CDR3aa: CASSPGINEKLFF

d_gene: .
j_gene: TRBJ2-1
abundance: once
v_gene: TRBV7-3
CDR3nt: TGTGCCAGCAGCTTAAGGAAAACTAGCATCGATGAGCAGTTCTTC
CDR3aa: CASSLRKTSIDEQFF

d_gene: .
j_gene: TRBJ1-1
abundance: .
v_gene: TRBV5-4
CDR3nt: TGTGCCAGCAGCCCTAGGGAGGGGGTAGGCACTGAAGCTTTCTTT
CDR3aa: CASSPREGVGTEAFF

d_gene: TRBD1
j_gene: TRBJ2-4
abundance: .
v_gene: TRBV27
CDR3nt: TGTGCCAGCAGTTTAACAGGGGTGACCAAAAACATTCAGTACTTC
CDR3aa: CASSLTGVTKNIQYF

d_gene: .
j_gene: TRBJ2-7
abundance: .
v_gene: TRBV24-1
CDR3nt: TGTGCCTCCCCAGGTGGCAAACGCTCCTACGAGCAGTACTTC
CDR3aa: CASPGGKRSYEQYF

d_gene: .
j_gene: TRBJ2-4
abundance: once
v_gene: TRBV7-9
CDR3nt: TGTGCCAGCAGCTCGCCCGACAGGGCCAAAAACATTCAGTACTTC
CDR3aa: CASSSPDRAKNIQYF

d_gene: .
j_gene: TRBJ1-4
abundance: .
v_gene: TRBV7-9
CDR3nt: TGTGCCAGCAGCTTAGGCCGCAGCGTTAATGAAAAACTGTTTTTT
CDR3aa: CASSLGRSVNEKLFF

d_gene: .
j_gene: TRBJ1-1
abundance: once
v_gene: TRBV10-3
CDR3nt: TGTGCCATCAGTGTTGGGCAGGCCGACACTGAAGCTTTCTTT
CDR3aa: CAISVGQADTEAFF

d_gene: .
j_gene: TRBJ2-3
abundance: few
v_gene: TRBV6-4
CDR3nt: TGTGCCAGCAGTGACGGGAGCACAGATACGCAGTATTTT
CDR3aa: CASSDGSTDTQYF

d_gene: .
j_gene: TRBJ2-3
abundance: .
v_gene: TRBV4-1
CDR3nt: TGCGCCAGCAGCTCAAGTCCGCTATTGACAGATACGCAGTATTTT
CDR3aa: CASSSSPLLTDTQYF

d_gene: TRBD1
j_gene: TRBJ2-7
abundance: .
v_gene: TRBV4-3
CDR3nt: TGCGCCAGCAGCCATAGCTGGACAGGGGAGACCTACGAGCAGTACTTC
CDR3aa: CASSHSWTGETYEQYF

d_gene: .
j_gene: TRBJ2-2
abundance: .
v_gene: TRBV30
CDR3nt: TGTGCCTGGAGTGGAAGGCTCCCGAACACCGGGGAGCTGTTTTTT
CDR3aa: CAWSGRLPNTGELFF

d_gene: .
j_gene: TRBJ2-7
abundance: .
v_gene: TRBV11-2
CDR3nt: TGTGCCAGCAGCTTAGGGTCGGCGCAGTACTTC
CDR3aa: CASSLGSAQYF

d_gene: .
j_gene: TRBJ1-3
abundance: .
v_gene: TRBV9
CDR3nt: TGTGCCAGCAGCGTGACCCAAAACGGAAACACCATATATTTT
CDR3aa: CASSVTQNGNTIYF

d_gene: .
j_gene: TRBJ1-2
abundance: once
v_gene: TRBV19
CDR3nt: TGTGCCAGTAGTATGATGGGTTTTGGCTACACCTTC
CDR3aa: CASSMMGFGYTF

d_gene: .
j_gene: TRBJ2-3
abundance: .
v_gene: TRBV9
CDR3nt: TGTGCCAGCAGCGTAGGAGAACCGCGGAACACAGATACGCAGTATTTT
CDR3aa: CASSVGEPRNTDTQYF

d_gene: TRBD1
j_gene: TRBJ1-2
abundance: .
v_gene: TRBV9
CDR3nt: TGTGCCAGCAGCGTACTAGGACAGGGGTCCCGGGAGCGTGGCTACACCTTC
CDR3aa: CASSVLGQGSRERGYTF

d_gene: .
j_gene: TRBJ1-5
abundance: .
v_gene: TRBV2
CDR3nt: TGTGCCAGCAGGGGACCGACGGGGAACAGCAATCAGCCCCAGCATTTT
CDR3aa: CASRGPTGNSNQPQHF

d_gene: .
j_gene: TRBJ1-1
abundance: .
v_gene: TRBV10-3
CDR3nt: TGTGCCATCAGAAGACTTCGGGACGAGGTGAACACTGAAGCTTTCTTT
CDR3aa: CAIRRLRDEVNTEAFF

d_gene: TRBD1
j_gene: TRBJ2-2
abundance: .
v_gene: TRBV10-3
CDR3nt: TGTGCCATCAAGAAACAGGGGGCAGATAGCACCGGGGAGCTGTTTTTT
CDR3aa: CAIKKQGADSTGELFF

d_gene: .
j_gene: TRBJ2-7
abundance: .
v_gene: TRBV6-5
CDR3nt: TGTGCCAGCAGTTACGGACGGGGGCCCAACTACGAGCAGTACTTC
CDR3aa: CASSYGRGPNYEQYF

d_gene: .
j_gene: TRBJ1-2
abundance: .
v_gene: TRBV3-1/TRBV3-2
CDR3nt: TGTGCCAGCAGCCTTCGGACCTCTATAGCTAACTATGGCTACACCTTC
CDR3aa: CASSLRTSIANYGYTF

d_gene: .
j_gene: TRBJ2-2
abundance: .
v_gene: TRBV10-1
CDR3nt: TGCGCCAGCAGTGCTGGAAGAGTCGAGGCCGGGGAGCTGTTTTTT
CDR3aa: CASSAGRVEAGELFF

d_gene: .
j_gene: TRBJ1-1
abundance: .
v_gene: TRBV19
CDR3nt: TGTGCCAGTAGTCCGAATGGGAGGGAGGGGGATGAAGCTTTCTTT
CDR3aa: CASSPNGREGDEAFF

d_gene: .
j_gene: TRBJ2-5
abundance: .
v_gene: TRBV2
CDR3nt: TGTGCCAGCAGTTATGGGGGGACGGAGACCCAGTACTTC
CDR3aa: CASSYGGTETQYF

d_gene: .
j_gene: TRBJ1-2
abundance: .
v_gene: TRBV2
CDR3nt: TGTGCCAGCAGTGATCGGGGAGCCTTGATCGGTGGCTACACCTTC
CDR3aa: CASSDRGALIGGYTF

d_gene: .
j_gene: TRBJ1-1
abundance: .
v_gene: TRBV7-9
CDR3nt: TGTGCCAGCAGTCCCGCGATGAACACTGAAGCTTTCTTT
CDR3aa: CASSPAMNTEAFF

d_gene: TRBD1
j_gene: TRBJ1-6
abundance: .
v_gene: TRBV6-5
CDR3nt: TGTGCCAGCAACCTCCGGGACAGGGGGAATTCACCCCTCCACTTT
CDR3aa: CASNLRDRGNSPLHF

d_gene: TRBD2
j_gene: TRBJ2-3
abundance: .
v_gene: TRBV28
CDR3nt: TGTGCCAGCAGGGAGGGAGGGCTATCAGATACGCAGTATTTT
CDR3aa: CASREGGLSDTQYF

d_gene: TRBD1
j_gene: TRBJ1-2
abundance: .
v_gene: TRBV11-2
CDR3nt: TGTGCCAGCAGATCCGACAGGGCTAACTATGGCTACACCTTC
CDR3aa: CASRSDRANYGYTF

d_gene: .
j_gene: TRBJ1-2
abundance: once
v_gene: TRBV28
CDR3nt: TGTGCCAGCAGTTTGTGGCGGATCTATGGCTACACCTTC
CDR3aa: CASSLWRIYGYTF

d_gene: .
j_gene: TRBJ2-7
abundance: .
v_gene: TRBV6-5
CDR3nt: TGTGCCAGCGGGGCTGTCGGGAGAGATGAGCAGTACTTC
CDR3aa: CASGAVGRDEQYF

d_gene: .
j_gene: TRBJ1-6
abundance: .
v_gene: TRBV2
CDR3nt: TGTGCCAGCAGTGAAACCAAAGGGCATAATTCACCCCTCCACTTT
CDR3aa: CASSETKGHNSPLHF

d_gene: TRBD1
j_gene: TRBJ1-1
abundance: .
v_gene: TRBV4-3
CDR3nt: TGCGCCAGCAGCCAACATCAGGGGGTTAACACTGAAGCTTTCTTT
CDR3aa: CASSQHQGVNTEAFF

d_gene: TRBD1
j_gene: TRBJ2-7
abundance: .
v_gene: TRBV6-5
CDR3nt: TGTGCCAGCAGTCCTGGACAGGGATTCTACGAGCAGTACTTC
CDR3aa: CASSPGQGFYEQYF

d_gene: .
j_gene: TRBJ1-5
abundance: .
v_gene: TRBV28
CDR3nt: TGTGCCAGCAGTGAAATGCAGGGAAATAGCAATCAGCCCCAGCATTTT
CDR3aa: CASSEMQGNSNQPQHF

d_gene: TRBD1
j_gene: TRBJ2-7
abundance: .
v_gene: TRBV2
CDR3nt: TGTGCCAGCAGTGCGGACAGGGGGTACTACGAGCAGTACTTC
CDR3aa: CASSADRGYYEQYF

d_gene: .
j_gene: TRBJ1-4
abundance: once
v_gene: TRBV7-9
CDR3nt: TGTGCCAGCAGCGAATTAACAACTAATGAAAAACTGTTTTTT
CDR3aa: CASSELTTNEKLFF

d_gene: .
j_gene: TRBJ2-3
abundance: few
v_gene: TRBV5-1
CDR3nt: TGCGCCAGCAGCTTGGAACTAACCCCCACAGATACGCAGTATTTT
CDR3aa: CASSLELTPTDTQYF

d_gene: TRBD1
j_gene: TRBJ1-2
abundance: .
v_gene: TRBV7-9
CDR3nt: TGTGCCAGCAGCCTGGGGACAGGCGACAACTATGGCTACACCTTC
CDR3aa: CASSLGTGDNYGYTF

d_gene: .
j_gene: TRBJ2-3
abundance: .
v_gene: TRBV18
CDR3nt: TGTGCCAGCTCACCACCGGTAGGGCCCCCGGGAGATACGCAGTATTTT
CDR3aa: CASSPPVGPPGDTQYF

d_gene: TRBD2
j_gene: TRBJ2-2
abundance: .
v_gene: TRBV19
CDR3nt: TGTGCCAGTAGTACGGGACTAGCGGGAGGAGGCGGGGAGCTGTTTTTT
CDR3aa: CASSTGLAGGGGELFF

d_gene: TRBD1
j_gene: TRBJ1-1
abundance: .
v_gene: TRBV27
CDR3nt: TGTGCCAGCAGTCCCCGCCGGGACAGGGGGCTGGGTTGGTGGAACACTGAAGCTTTCTTT
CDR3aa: CASSPRRDRGLGWWNTEAFF

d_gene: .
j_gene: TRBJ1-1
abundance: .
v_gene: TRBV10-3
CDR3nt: TGTGCCATCAGTGAATGGGGGGACACTGAAGCTTTCTTT
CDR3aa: CAISEWGDTEAFF